This TCR beta chain stems from a study of cytomegalovirus exposure and HLA in healthy donors. Primers included in the PCR were 60 Vbeta and 13 Jbeta primers. TCRdb's table, derived via immunoSEQ multiplex PCR, lists solely in-frame clones and lacks some. The table shows about 200,000 clones, with approximately 82% occurring only once. CDR3 size: 17 residues. CDR1 MGHDK and CDR2 SYGVNS come from the germline V gene. Trimming removed 3 bases at V and 2 bases at J, with 16 bases between. Notes on the study in general: Among the sequence variants, a highly shared cluster was likely an artifact of sequencing. Previous analysis showed most TCR beta V segments were productive about 87% or about 30% of the time. Most CMV-associated TCR beta chains appeared HLA-restricted in a later analysis.

On this clone: Its antigen is not known.

The receptor was derived from a woman between 18 and 29 years old in good health and CMV-seronegative. V and J are TRBV25-1 and TRBJ2-2; the D gene is possibly TRBD1 (7 bases). Sequencing was performed on PBMCs. The CDR3 loop is CASSDPPGGINTGELFF. In DNA, the CDR3 is TGTGCCAGCAGTGATCCCCCAGGGGGGATAAACACCGGGGAGCTGTTTTTT. Filled out from reference TRBV25-1 and TRBJ2-2, the complete variable domain reads EADIYQTPRYLVIGTGKKITLECSQTMGHDKMYWYQQDPGMELHLIHYSYGVNSTEKGDLSSESTVSRIRTEHFPLTLESARPSHTSQYLCASSDPPGGINTGELFFGEGSRLTVL.